This T cell receptor beta chain was obtained from a study of control samples from healthy donors and cancer patients. Clones were read by immunoSEQ multiplex PCR, and TCRdb kept only the in-frame ones, dropping some. Altogether 170,000 or so clones are present, more than 90% being singletons, with the ten largest covering approximately 2%. Sequencing input: blood. This clonotype was obtained from a woman between 40 and 50 years old in good health.

The CDR3 is CASSESGGLLRHEQYF. The DNA for the CDR3 is TGCGCCAGCAGTGAGTCGGGGGGCCTACTAAGGCACGAGCAGTACTTC. This chain joins TRBV10-2 and TRBJ2-7, with D possibly being TRBD1 or TRBD2 (6 bases each). Germline V gene data show CDR1 as WSHSY and CDR2 as SAAADI. V lost 0 bases and J 5 bases, leaving 17 bases between the germline ends. This CDR3 has 16 amino acids.